The following is a TCR beta chain sequence with its context. What antigen it recognizes has not been identified. The record has no base qualities; no much larger clone is one base away. This specimen belongs to a study of Ad26.COV2.S vaccination and SARS-CoV-2 variants (dated by TCRdb to the early 2020s). For the wider study: Donors in the vaccine arm were drawn from COV1001, a phase I-IIa trial of Ad26.COV2.S in healthy adults that was multicentre, randomized, double-blind and placebo-controlled. The specificity and breadth of SARS-CoV-2-reactive T cell receptors after Ad26.COV2.S vaccination were assessed by TCRbeta repertoire sequencing. Trial participants were randomized into five groups of five: low-dose or high-dose Ad26.COV2.S given once or twice, or placebo on both occasions. The TCR-sequenced set comprised roughly 30 samples: some 19 Ad26.COV2.S vaccine recipients, 5 placebo recipients and 8 SARS-CoV-2 convalescent individuals. Throughout the experiments and outcome assessment, investigators stayed blinded to trial group allocation. Ad26.COV2.S was administered intramuscularly at 5 x 10^10 or 1 x 10^11 viral particles, either as a single shot or as two shots given 56 days apart.

The treatment or condition label on this specimen signifies: around 19 received Ad26.COV2.S at low or high dose, single or two shots; roughly five received placebo; per-sample allocation not given. For vaccine and placebo recipients, repertoires were sequenced using samples collected on day 63 after the first injection. Cohort 1b enrolled about two dozen adults aged 18-55 years at a single site in Boston, USA, between 29 July and 7 August 2020. Ad26.COV2.S was a replication-incompetent adenovirus type 26 vector that expressed a prefusion-stabilized SARS-CoV-2 spike protein derived from the original Wuhan strain. TCRbeta CDR3 regions were sequenced with the immunoSEQ Assay. After extraction, genomic DNA underwent amplification by bias-controlled multiplex PCR, followed by high-throughput sequencing. As for the authors' bioinformatics: To quantify the absolute abundance of every unique TCRbeta CDR3 region, sequences were collapsed and filtered. T cell fraction was estimated by normalizing TCRbeta template counts to usable DNA, with usable DNA measured through amplification of reference genes found in all nucleated cells. Repertoire TCRs were annotated as SARS-CoV-2-specific by exact matching of V gene, CDR3 amino acid sequence and J gene to a known reactive TCR set. The reference SARS-CoV-2 TCR set came from MIRA and was filtered for enrichment in COVID-19-positive ImmuneCODE repertoires, removing public or cross-reactive TCRs. Using the MIRA antigens, annotated TCRs were further analysed by specific ORF or by position within an ORF. Breadth was defined as the number of annotated unique rearrangements divided by the total number of unique productive rearrangements, and depth was defined as the summed frequency of the annotated unique rearrangements. TCR breadth was compared between groups using two-sided Wilcoxon rank-sum tests. This immuneACCESS table, as held by TCRdb, lists in-frame sequences with V and J called but not all clones. Of the missing ones, under half trace to an unresolved V gene in checked studies; the others have no known cause. That table furnishes V, J and clone size, whereas the DNA furnished D and trimming. The sample contains roughly 680,000 clones, approximately 88% of them found a single time. The top ten hold about 1.5% of the sample.

The germline V gene gives CDR1 as SGHRS and CDR2 as YFSETQ. A distance of 11 bases separates the germline ends of V and J, which lose 0 bases and 2 bases respectively. Taken from cysteine to phenylalanine, the CDR3 has 16 residues. Left in the record is the CDR3 DNA by itself, 48 bases read in frame from the first base. What the work shows at the level of the full study, not this receptor alone: Substantial breadth of spike-specific CD8+ and CD4+ T cell responses was reported after vaccination. Higher spike-specific TCR breadth was observed in Ad26.COV2.S recipients than in placebo recipients (P = 0.0014). Non-spike TCR breadth was comparable between vaccine and placebo recipients, consistent with the vaccine containing only spike. According to the authors, total T cell responses may have been underestimated by the TCR breadth and depth analyses. The study lacked the statistical power to compare responses across vaccine doses or regimens.

Rearrangement joined TRBV5-1 to TRBJ2-2; TRBD2 is possibly the D segment (6 matching bases). The sequences come from peripheral blood, collected in a trial of Ad26.COV2.S vaccine versus placebo. This receptor was obtained from a person between 18 and 65 years old who received the Ad26.COV2.S COVID-19 vaccine or a placebo. The DNA is TGCGCCAGCAGCTTGGTATCGGGGACTAACACCGGGGAGCTGTTTTTT. This gives the protein CASSLVSGTNTGELFF.